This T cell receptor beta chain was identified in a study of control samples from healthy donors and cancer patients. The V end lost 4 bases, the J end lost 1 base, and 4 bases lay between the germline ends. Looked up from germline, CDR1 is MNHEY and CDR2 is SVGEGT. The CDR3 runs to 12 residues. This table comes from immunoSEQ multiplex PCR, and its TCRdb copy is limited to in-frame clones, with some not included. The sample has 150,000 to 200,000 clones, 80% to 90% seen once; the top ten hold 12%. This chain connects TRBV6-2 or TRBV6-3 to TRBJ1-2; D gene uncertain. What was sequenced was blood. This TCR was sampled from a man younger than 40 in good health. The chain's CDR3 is CASSSSNYGYTF. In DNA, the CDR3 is TGTGCCAGCAGTTCCAGTAACTATGGCTACACCTTC.